This T cell receptor beta chain was recovered during a study of shared clonotypes between healthy human individuals. Notes on this clone: Its specificity is unknown.

Study conclusions and caveats: Sequencing depth was expected to affect clonotype sharing among donors. Enrolling few donors narrowed the genetic and exposure-history diversity that was represented.

Germline CDR1 MNHEY, CDR2 SMNVEV (reference sequence). The CDR3 sequence is 14 residues long. The V gene lost 6 bases and the J gene lost 9 bases, with 21 bases spanning the gap. Several immunoSEQ plates held equal portions of the genomic DNA taken from each subset. TCRdb keeps only in-frame clones here, not all; method: immunoSEQ multiplex PCR. This repertoire shows about 520,000 clones, approximately 78% found once; its top ten account for about 12%. Those who donated, Caucasian adults without exception, all lived in Nashville, Tennessee. This receptor was identified in a middle-aged woman in good health. Some clones in this sample may be carry-over from other donors' samples. Source material: PBMCs. V gene TRBV27 combines with J gene TRBJ2-7; D is tentatively TRBD1 or TRBD2 (5 bases each). The DNA for the CDR3 is TGTGCCAGCAGATCCCTGGGGGAAGGCCTACGGCAGTACTTC. It encodes CASRSLGEGLRQYF.